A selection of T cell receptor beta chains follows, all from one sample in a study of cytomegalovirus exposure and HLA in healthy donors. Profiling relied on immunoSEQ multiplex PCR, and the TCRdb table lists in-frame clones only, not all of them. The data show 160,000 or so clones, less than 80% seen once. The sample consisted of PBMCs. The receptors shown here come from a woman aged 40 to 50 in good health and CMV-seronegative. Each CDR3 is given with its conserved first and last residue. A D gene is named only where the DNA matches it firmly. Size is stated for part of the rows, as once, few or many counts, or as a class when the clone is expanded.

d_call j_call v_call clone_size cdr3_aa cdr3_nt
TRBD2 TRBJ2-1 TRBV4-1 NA CASSHPSGGESYNEQFF TGCGCCAGCAGCCACCCTAGCGGGGGGGAATCCTACAATGAGCAGTTCTTC
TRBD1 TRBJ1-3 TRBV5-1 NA CASSGRQGGFSGNTIYF TGCGCCAGCAGCGGTAGACAGGGGGGCTTCTCTGGAAACACCATATATTTT
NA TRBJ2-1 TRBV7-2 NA CASSLGQGLDEQFF TGTGCCAGCAGCTTAGGTCAGGGGCTGGATGAGCAGTTCTTC
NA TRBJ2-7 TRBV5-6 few CASSLTGGYEQYF TGTGCCAGCAGCTTGACGGGTGGGTACGAGCAGTACTTC
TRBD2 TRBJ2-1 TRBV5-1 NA CASSLRLAGGPDNEQFF TGCGCCAGCAGCCTAAGACTAGCGGGAGGGCCGGACAATGAGCAGTTCTTC
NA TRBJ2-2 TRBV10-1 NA CASSELQTTGELFF TGCGCCAGCAGTGAACTCCAAACCACCGGGGAGCTGTTTTTT
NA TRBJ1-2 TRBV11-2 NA CASSSTGGGLEGYTF TGTGCCAGCAGCTCAACAGGTGGAGGGTTGGAGGGCTACACCTTC
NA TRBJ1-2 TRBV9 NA CASSVGGQAYGYTF TGTGCCAGCAGCGTAGGTGGGCAGGCCTATGGCTACACCTTC
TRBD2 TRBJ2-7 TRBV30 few CAWSVPAGTGEQYF TGTGCCTGGAGTGTGCCAGCGGGAACGGGGGAGCAGTACTTC
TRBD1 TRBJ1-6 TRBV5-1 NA CASRLQRTGDSPLHF TGCGCCAGCCGCCTCCAGCGGACAGGGGATTCACCCCTCCACTTT
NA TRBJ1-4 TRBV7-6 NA CASNLTGIGEKLFF TGTGCCAGCAACCTCACAGGGATAGGGGAAAAACTGTTTTTT
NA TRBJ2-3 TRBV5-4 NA CASSLGAHRAGDTQYF TGTGCCAGCAGCCTTGGGGCCCATAGGGCGGGGGATACGCAGTATTTT
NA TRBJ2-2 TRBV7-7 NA CASSLGQNTGELFF TGTGCTAGCAGCTTGGGACAGAACACCGGGGAGCTGTTTTTT
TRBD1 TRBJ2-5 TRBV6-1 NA CASSRDRSASETQYF TGTGCCAGCAGCCGGGACAGATCAGCTTCGGAGACCCAGTACTTC
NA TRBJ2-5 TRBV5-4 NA CASSSGGLRRETQYF TGTGCCAGCAGCTCTGGAGGACTGAGACGAGAGACCCAGTACTTC
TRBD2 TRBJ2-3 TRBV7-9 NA CASSLARERGGTDTQYF TGTGCCAGCAGCTTGGCTAGGGAGCGGGGGGGCACAGATACGCAGTATTTT
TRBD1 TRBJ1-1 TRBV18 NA CASSPRTGNTEAFF TGTGCCAGCTCACCACGGACAGGGAACACTGAAGCTTTCTTT
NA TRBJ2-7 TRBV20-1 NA CSAGRGAEQYF TGCAGTGCTGGGAGGGGGGCCGAGCAGTACTTC
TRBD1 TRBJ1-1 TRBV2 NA CASRDRRGAFF TGTGCCAGCAGGGACAGGAGGGGAGCTTTCTTT
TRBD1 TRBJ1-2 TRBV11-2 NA CASSLEGTGTYGYTF TGTGCCAGCAGCTTAGAAGGGACAGGGACCTATGGCTACACCTTC